The TCR beta chain described here comes from a study of control samples from healthy donors and cancer patients. Germline lookup yields CDR1 LGHDT and CDR2 YNNKEL (reference sequence). The CDR3 covers 16 residues. J lost 4 bases, V lost 3 bases, and 8 bases had no gene match. Repertoires were generated with immunoSEQ multiplex PCR, while TCRdb's copy carries only in-frame clones and drops some. The sample lists about 160,000 clones; approximately 94% were seen once. Sample: PBMCs. V and J are TRBV3-1 (or the pseudogene TRBV3-2) and TRBJ2-7, with TRBD1 matching 11 bases. The receptor's source is a man in his fifties or sixties with colorectal cancer. Here the CDR3 DNA reads TGTGCCAGCAGCCACTTCCCGGGACAGGGGGAGTACGAGCAGTACTTC. Protein product: CASSHFPGQGEYEQYF.